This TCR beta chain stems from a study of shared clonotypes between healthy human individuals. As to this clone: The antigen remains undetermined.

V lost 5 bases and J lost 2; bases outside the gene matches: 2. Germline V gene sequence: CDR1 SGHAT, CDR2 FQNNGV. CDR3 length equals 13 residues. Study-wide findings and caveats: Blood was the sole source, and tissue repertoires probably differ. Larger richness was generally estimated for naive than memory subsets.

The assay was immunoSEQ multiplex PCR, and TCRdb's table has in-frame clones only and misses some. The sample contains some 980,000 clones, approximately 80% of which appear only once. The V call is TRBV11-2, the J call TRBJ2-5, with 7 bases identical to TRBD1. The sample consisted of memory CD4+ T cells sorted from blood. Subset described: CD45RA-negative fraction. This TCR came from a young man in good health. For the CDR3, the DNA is TGTGCCAGCAGCGGACAGGTGCAAGAGACCCAGTACTTC. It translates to CASSGQVQETQYF.